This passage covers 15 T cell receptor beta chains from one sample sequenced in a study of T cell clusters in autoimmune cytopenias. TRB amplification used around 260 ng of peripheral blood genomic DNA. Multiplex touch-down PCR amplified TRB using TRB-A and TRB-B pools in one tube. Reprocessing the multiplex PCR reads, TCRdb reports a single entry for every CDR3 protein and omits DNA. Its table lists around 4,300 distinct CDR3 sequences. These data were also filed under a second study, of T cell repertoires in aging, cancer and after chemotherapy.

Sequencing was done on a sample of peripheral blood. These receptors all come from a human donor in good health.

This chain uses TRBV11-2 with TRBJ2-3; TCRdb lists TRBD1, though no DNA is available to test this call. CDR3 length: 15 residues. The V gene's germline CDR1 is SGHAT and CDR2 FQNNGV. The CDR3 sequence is CASSLEGQVTDTQYF.

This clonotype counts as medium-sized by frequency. CDR3 amino acids: CAWSRTSRDEKLFF. This rearrangement joins TRBV30 to TRBJ1-4. Looked up from germline, CDR1 is GTSNPN and CDR2 is SVGIG (reference sequence). This CDR3 is built from 14 residues.

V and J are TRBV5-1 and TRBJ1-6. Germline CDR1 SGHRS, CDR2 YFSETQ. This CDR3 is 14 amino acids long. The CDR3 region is CASSLDRGHSPLHF.

The CDR3: CASSGGRGRNTGELFF. The chain employs TRBV4-2 and TRBJ2-2; as DNA is missing, the TRBD1 call by TCRdb cannot be tested. There are 16 residues in the CDR3. CDR1 and CDR2 from the germline V gene are LGHNA and YNFKEQ.

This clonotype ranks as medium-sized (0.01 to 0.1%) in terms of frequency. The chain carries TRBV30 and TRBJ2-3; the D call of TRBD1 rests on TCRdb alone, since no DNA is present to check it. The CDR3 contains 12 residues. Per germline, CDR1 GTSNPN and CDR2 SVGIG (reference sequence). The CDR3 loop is CAGGGTTDTQYF.

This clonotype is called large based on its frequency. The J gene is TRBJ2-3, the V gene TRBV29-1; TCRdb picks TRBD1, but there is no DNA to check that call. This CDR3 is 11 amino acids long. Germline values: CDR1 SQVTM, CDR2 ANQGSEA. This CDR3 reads CSFRGADTQYF.

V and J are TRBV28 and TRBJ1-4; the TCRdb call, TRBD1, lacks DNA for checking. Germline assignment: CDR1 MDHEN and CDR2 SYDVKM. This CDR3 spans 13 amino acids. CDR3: CASSNTRGEKLFF.

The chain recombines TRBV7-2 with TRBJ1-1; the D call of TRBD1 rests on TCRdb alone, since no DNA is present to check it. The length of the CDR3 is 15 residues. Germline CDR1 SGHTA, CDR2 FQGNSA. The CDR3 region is CASSYPVGALTEAFF.

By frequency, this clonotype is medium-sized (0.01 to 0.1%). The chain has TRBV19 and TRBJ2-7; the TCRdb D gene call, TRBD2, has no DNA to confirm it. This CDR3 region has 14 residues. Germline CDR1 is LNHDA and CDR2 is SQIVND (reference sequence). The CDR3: CASSISSGPYEQYF.

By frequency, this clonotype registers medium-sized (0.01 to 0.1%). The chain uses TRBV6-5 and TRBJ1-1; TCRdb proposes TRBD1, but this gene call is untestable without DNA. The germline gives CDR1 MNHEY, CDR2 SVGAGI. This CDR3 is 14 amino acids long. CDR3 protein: CASSYDRANTEAFF.

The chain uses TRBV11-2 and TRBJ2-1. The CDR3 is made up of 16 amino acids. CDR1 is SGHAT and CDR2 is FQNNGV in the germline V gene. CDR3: CASSFHTGVTYNEQFF.

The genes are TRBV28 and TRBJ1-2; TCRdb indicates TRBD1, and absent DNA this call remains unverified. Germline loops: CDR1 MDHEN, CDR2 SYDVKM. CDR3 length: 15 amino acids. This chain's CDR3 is CASSSGQEGDYGYTF.

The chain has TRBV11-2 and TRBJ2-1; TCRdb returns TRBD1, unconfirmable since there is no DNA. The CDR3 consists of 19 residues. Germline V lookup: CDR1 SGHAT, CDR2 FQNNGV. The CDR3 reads CASSTGGGRAGFSYNEQFF.

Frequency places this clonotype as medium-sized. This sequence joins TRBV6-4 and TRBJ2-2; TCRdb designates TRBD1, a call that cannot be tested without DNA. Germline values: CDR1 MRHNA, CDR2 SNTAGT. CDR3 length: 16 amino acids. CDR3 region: CASSEGGTINTGELFF.

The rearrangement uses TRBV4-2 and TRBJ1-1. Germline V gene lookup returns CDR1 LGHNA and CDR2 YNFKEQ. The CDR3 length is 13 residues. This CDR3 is CASSHGGNTEAFF.